This T cell receptor beta chain is drawn from a study of cytomegalovirus exposure and HLA in healthy donors. From germline, CDR1 is SGHRS and CDR2 YFSETQ. This CDR3 spans 15 amino acids. Germline trimming cut 3 bases from V and 3 bases from J; bases unmatched to any gene: 3. Clones were sequenced by immunoSEQ multiplex PCR, and TCRdb holds only the in-frame ones, with some missing. Of approximately 100,000 clones listed, roughly 92% are singletons. Sequenced: PBMCs. The rearrangement links TRBV5-1 to TRBJ2-3; TRBD2 aligns across 11 bases. The TCR comes from a young woman in good health and CMV-seropositive. The CDR3 is CASSSTSGTTDTQYF. The CDR3 DNA reads TGCGCCAGCAGCTCGACTAGCGGGACTACAGATACGCAGTATTTT.